The 18 T cell receptor beta chains in this list originate from one sample, sequenced in a study of blood T cell repertoires in COVID-19. Clones were read by immunoSEQ multiplex PCR, and TCRdb kept only the in-frame ones, dropping some. Among a few hundred thousand clones, around 81% were seen once, and the ten largest hold 3.4%. The specimen sequenced was PBMCs or T cells enriched from blood (not recorded which). These receptors originate from a man aged 50 to 59 who had recovered from COVID-19.

The gene calls are TRBV5-1 and TRBJ2-1; D is perhaps TRBD1 (6 bases). With 4 bases removed from V and 6 bases from J, the gap between germline ends came to 11 bases. Germline CDR1 SGHRS, CDR2 YFSETQ. The CDR3 loop spans 13 amino acids. The CDR3 coding sequence is TGCGCCAGCAGCGAAGTCAGGGGCAATGAGCAGTTCTTC. It codes for CASSEVRGNEQFF.

This chain links TRBV5-3 with TRBJ1-1; possible D gene TRBD1, 6 bases. TRBV5-3 is known as an ORF, though its function is uncertain. The CDR3 totals 14 residues. V was cut by 4 bases and J by 3 bases, with 13 bases left in between. The CDR3 region is CARSPGDRDTEAFF. CDR3 DNA sequence: TGTGCCAGAAGCCCAGGGGATAGGGACACTGAAGCTTTCTTT.

This clone was recorded a few times. The J gene is TRBJ1-1, the V gene TRBV5-4, with D possibly TRBD1 on 6 matching bases. Per germline, CDR1 SGHNT and CDR2 YYREEE (reference sequence). The CDR3 contains 14 residues. Trimming shortened V by 4 bases and J by 1 base, and 11 bases separated the two germline ends. In nucleotides, the CDR3 is TGTGCCAGCAGCCAGGGACACACGAACACTGAAGCTTTCTTT. It is translated as CASSQGHTNTEAFF.

The V call is TRBV7-8, the J call TRBJ1-1; D remains ambiguous. Germline CDR1 is SGHVS and CDR2 is FQNEAQ. V was cut by 2 bases and J by 8 bases, with 15 bases left in between. This CDR3 comprises 14 residues. As DNA, the CDR3 is TGTGCCAGCAGCTTATCATTAGTACGGGAGGAAGCTTTCTTT. It yields the protein CASSLSLVREEAFF.

This sequence joins TRBV7-2 and TRBJ2-1; no clear D. Per germline, CDR1 SGHTA and CDR2 FQGNSA. The CDR3 loop spans 16 amino acids. Trimming stripped 5 bases from V and 1 base from J, with 15 bases between. CDR3 region: CASSQIADVSYNEQFF. The CDR3 DNA reads as TGTGCCAGCAGCCAGATCGCTGATGTGTCCTACAATGAGCAGTTCTTC.

The chain recombines TRBV2 with TRBJ2-1; 13 bases are shared with TRBD2. The CDR3 loop spans 15 amino acids. With 6 bases clipped from V and 10 bases from J, the junction kept 9 bases outside the gene matches. The germline gives CDR1 SNHLY, CDR2 FYNNEI. The CDR3 coding sequence is TGTGCCAGCAGCCGACTAGCGGGGGGACCAGCCGAGCAGTTCTTC. Protein: CASSRLAGGPAEQFF.

The chain uses TRBV19 and TRBJ2-3, with TRBD1 matching over 7 bases. Germline V gene data show CDR1 as LNHDA and CDR2 as SQIVND (reference sequence). After removal of 8 bases from V and 4 bases from J, the junction contained 9 bases not matched to a gene. CDR3 length equals 14 residues. The chain's CDR3 is CASLGSGGADTQYF. The CDR3 DNA reads TGTGCCAGTCTCGGCTCAGGGGGTGCAGATACGCAGTATTTT.

CDR3 sequence (DNA): TGTGCCAGCAGTCAAACAGGGGCAGGCATGAACACTGAAGCTTTCTTT. Translated: CASSQTGAGMNTEAFF. The chain is built from TRBV27 and TRBJ1-1; 7 nucleotides agree with TRBD1. Germline V gives CDR1 MNHEY, CDR2 SMNVEV (reference sequence). Trimming cost V 5 bases and J 0 bases; bases outside gene matches: 9. The CDR3 loop spans 16 amino acids.

The chain recombines TRBV28 with TRBJ1-5; TRBD1 matches at 7 bases. This CDR3 comprises 15 residues. Germline V lookup: CDR1 MDHEN, CDR2 SYDVKM. The junction had 13 bases not matched to a gene; V was cut back by 10 bases and J by 4 bases. The CDR3 region has the DNA TGTGCCACCAAAGATACTGTGGGACAGAATCAGCCCCAGCATTTT. This translates into CATKDTVGQNQPQHF.

This clone was counted between two and nine times. This chain joins TRBV5-5 and TRBJ1-2; 8 nucleotides align to TRBD1. Germline V CDR1 and CDR2: SGHKS, YYEKEE (reference sequence). The CDR3 has 15 residues. J gave up 8 bases and V 2 bases, and 11 bases lay outside the gene matches. Here the CDR3 reads CASSLGGQGARGYTF. For the CDR3, the DNA is TGTGCCAGCAGCTTAGGTGGCCAGGGGGCGCGCGGCTACACCTTC.

The chain recombines TRBV29-1 with TRBJ1-2, with TRBD1 matching 8 bases. The V gene's germline CDR1 is SQVTM and CDR2 ANQGSEA. V lost 4 bases to trimming and J lost 4 bases; unmatched junction nucleotides: 8. The CDR3 length is 14 residues. For the CDR3, the DNA is TGCAGCGTTGGGGGGAACCAGGGGGCCTATGGCTACACCTTC. This translates into CSVGGNQGAYGYTF. The complete variable domain, with remaining parts taken from reference TRBV29-1 and TRBJ1-2, reads SAVISQKPSRDICQRGTSLTIQCQVDSQVTMMFWYRQQPGQSLTLIATANQGSEATYESGFVIDKFPISRPNLTFSTLTVSNMSPEDSSIYLCSVGGNQGAYGYTFGSGTRLTVV.

This clone occurred a few times. The CDR3 loop is CASSPGTGVYQPQHF. CDR3 in DNA: TGTGCCAGCAGTCCGGGGACAGGGGTATATCAGCCCCAGCATTTT. The J gene is TRBJ1-5, the V gene TRBV28, with TRBD1 matching 10 bases. The CDR3 is 15 amino acids. V gave up 5 bases and J gave up 5 bases; unmatched junction bases: 6. Germline V gene sequence: CDR1 MDHEN, CDR2 SYDVKM.

CDR3 residues: CASSPQDRADGYTF. CDR3 bases: TGTGCCAGCAGCCCCCAAGACAGGGCCGATGGCTACACCTTC. The chain is built from TRBV13 and TRBJ1-2; 7 bases map to TRBD1. The CDR3 contains 14 residues. Germline V gene data show CDR1 as PRHDT and CDR2 as FYEKMQ (reference sequence). Trimming removed 5 bases from V and 6 bases from J; junction bases left unmatched: 9.

This chain joins TRBV10-2 and TRBJ1-4; D gene ambiguous. This CDR3 has 14 residues. Trimming stripped 7 bases from V and 0 bases from J, with 9 bases between. Germline V gene sequence: CDR1 WSHSY, CDR2 SAAADI. DNA for the CDR3: TGCGCCAGCACCAACACCGCAACTAATGAAAAACTGTTTTTT. Protein product: CASTNTATNEKLFF.

The CDR3 reads CASSSRTGYGNNQPQHF. In DNA form, the CDR3 reads TGTGCCAGCAGCAGTCGTACAGGCTACGGCAATAATCAGCCCCAGCATTTT. The chain recombines TRBV11-2 with TRBJ1-5, with D perhaps matching TRBD1 (5 bases). V was trimmed by 5 bases and J by 4 bases, leaving 21 bases between them. The CDR3 covers 17 residues. Germline-derived CDR1 and CDR2 are SGHAT and FQNNGV.

The gene calls are TRBV27 and TRBJ1-6; no clear D. The CDR3 extends over 17 amino acids. Per germline, CDR1 MNHEY and CDR2 SMNVEV (reference sequence). The germline V and J ends were trimmed by 5 bases and 0 bases, with 14 bases remaining between them. The CDR3 DNA is TGTGCCAGCAGTCCGCTTCTGGGGAGCTCCTATAATTCACCCCTCCACTTT. Amino acids: CASSPLLGSSYNSPLHF.

V is TRBV28 and J is TRBJ1-2; D possibly corresponds to TRBD1 (6 bases). The V end lost 10 bases, the J end lost 4 bases, and 13 bases lay between the germline ends. Germline CDR1 and CDR2: MDHEN and SYDVKM. CDR3 length equals 12 residues. Here the CDR3 DNA reads TGTGCCACCATACAGGGAAGCTATGGCTACACCTTC. Encoded protein: CATIQGSYGYTF.

V is TRBV4-1 and J is TRBJ1-1; D gene ambiguous. Germline CDR1 and CDR2: MGHRA and YSYEKL. V was clipped by 0 bases and J by 6 bases, with 11 bases between them. The length of the CDR3 is 14 residues. CDR3 region: CASSQDTRGPEAFF. The CDR3 DNA is TGCGCCAGCAGCCAAGATACTAGAGGACCTGAAGCTTTCTTT.